A single sample gave rise to the 4 T cell receptor beta chains below, sequenced in a study of metastatic and nonmetastatic thyroid tumors. TCRdb used MiXCR to call clones anew from the PCR reads. Of around 23,000 clones listed, roughly 15% are singletons. Thyroid surgery was preceded by no treatment in any patient. Sequenced: tumor tissue. The receptors were sampled from a female donor with papillary thyroid cancer or a benign thyroid nodule (not recorded which). Some clones in this sample may be carry-over from other donors' samples.

V gene TRBV20-1 combines with J gene TRBJ2-3, with 10 bases fitting TRBD2. V gave up 2 bases and J gave up 4 bases; unmatched junction bases: 6. This CDR3 has 15 residues. CDR1 and CDR2 from the germline V gene are DFQATT and SNEGSKA (reference sequence). The chain's CDR3 is CSARQTSGLADTQYF. The CDR3 nucleotides are TGCAGTGCTAGACAGACTAGCGGGCTTGCAGATACGCAGTATTTT.

The sample holds many counts of this clone. V is TRBV20-1 and J is TRBJ1-2; D is perhaps TRBD1 (5 bases). There are 13 residues in the CDR3. Trimming pared 1 base from V and 5 bases from J, leaving 11 bases between. CDR1 and CDR2 from the germline V gene are DFQATT and SNEGSKA (reference sequence). The DNA of the CDR3 is TGCAGTGCTAGAGCCCCGACAGATTATGGCTACACCTTC. Its translation: CSARAPTDYGYTF.

This clone was counted many times. The rearrangement links TRBV20-1 to TRBJ2-3; 8 bases match TRBD2. Losses at the gene ends were 2 bases for V and 1 base for J; bases not matched to a gene: 2. This CDR3 spans 14 amino acids. Per germline, CDR1 DFQATT and CDR2 SNEGSKA (reference sequence). The CDR3 is CSARLAGGTDTQYF. In nucleotides, the CDR3 is TGCAGTGCTAGACTAGCGGGCGGCACAGATACGCAGTATTTT.

This clone was observed a few times. This sequence joins TRBV5-1 and TRBJ2-3; 15 bases map to TRBD2. Looked up from germline, CDR1 is SGHRS and CDR2 is YFSETQ. The CDR3 has 17 residues. Unmatched junction bases numbered 5, after V lost 4 bases and J lost 2 bases. CDR3: CASSRGLAGGPTDTQYF. In nucleotides, the CDR3 is TGCGCCAGCAGCCGCGGACTAGCGGGAGGGCCCACAGATACGCAGTATTTT.